This T cell receptor beta chain originates from a study of cytomegalovirus exposure and HLA in healthy donors. Study-level findings and limits: Most subjects had HLA-A and HLA-B alleles reportedly predicted accurately by TCR beta sequences.

The PCR employed 60 Vbeta primers together with 13 Jbeta primers. Measured with immunoSEQ multiplex PCR; TCRdb has only the in-frame clones, and not every one. Its table lists 130,000 or so clones. A note on this clone: The antigen remains undetermined.

The CDR3 sequence is 15 residues long. V lost 5 bases and J lost 6; bases outside the gene matches: 7. Per germline, CDR1 LNHDA and CDR2 SQIVND (reference sequence). Specimen: PBMCs. The gene calls are TRBV19 and TRBJ2-1, with 10 nucleotides matching TRBD2. This receptor was identified in a woman in her late teens or twenties in good health and CMV-seronegative. The CDR3 protein is CASSPGLAYFNEQFF. The DNA of the CDR3 is TGTGCCAGTAGTCCGGGACTAGCGTACTTCAATGAGCAGTTCTTC.